This entry describes one T cell receptor beta chain. Regulatory T cells were sorted as CD4+CD25hiCD127low/negative cells. This specimen belongs to a study of B cell selection in AIRE deficiency. The table came from immunoSEQ multiplex PCR; TCRdb's copy has only in-frame clones and leaves some out. The sample has roughly 24,000 clones, over 80% seen once. Trimming removed 5 bases from V and 3 bases from J; junction bases left unmatched: 4. This CDR3 is built from 14 residues. Looked up from germline, CDR1 is LNHNV and CDR2 is YYDKDF (reference sequence). This TCR came from a human donor in good health. V is TRBV15 and J is TRBJ2-7, with 10 bases identical to TRBD1. The material sequenced was CD4+CD25+ Tregs sorted from PBMCs. The CDR3 region has the DNA TGTGCCACCAGCGGGGGGACAGGGGTCTACGAGCAGTACTTC. This translates into CATSGGTGVYEQYF.